This TCR beta chain is drawn from a study of siplizumab effects on memory and regulatory T cells. Sequencing used immunoSEQ multiplex PCR; TCRdb keeps in-frame clones, though not all of them. The sample yields some 100,000 clones, around 97% seen once. For this clone: Its antigen is currently unknown.

Sequenced unstimulated subsets in three donor pairs: CD4+ naive, CD4+ memory, CD8+ naive, CD8+ effector memory, CD8+ TEMRA. General study results and limits: A significant reduction in alloreactive sequences traceable to unstimulated CD4+ memory cells was produced by siplizumab. There appeared to be greater diversity in naive T cells than in memory cells, and naive T cells seemed major contributors to the alloresponse.

Trimming shortened V by 6 bases and J by 3 bases, and 9 bases separated the two germline ends. CDR1 and CDR2 (germline): SQVTM, ANQGSEA. This CDR3 is 13 amino acids long. The TCR comes from a human donor in good health. The sample comprised naive CD4+ T cells sorted from blood. V is TRBV29-1 and J is TRBJ1-6, with D maybe TRBD1 (6 bases). The CDR3 DNA sequence: TGCAGCGTAGCGGGACACTATAATTCACCCCTCCACTTT. It translates to CSVAGHYNSPLHF.